This T cell receptor beta chain was found in a study of cytomegalovirus exposure and HLA in healthy donors. Study-level background: Unique TCRs from HLA-typed donors, roughly 89 million of them, were held in an early data release. Study observations and caveats: Sequence variants that were highly shared formed a cluster that was likely a sequencing artifact. In a later analysis, DRB1 alleles had the most associated TCRs; HLA-C alleles the fewest.

13 Jbeta primers and 60 Vbeta primers were used for the PCR. The assay was immunoSEQ multiplex PCR, and TCRdb's table has in-frame clones only and misses some. The data hold roughly 190,000 clones, with 81% observed a single time. Germline V lookup: CDR1 SGDLS, CDR2 YYNGEE. The CDR3 covers 15 residues. The junction had 6 bases not matched to a gene; V was cut back by 4 bases and J by 3 bases. Worth noting for this clone: No antigen is known for it.

This sequence was found in a man aged 35-49 years in good health and CMV-seropositive. This chain uses TRBV9 with TRBJ1-1; 10 nucleotides match TRBD1. Sequencing input: PBMCs. The CDR3 protein is CASSRRTGGDTEAFF. CDR3 coding DNA: TGTGCCAGCAGCAGAAGGACAGGGGGGGACACTGAAGCTTTCTTT.